These 20 T cell receptor beta chains were sequenced from one sample in a study of blood T cell repertoires in COVID-19. Sequencing was performed with immunoSEQ multiplex PCR; in TCRdb, only in-frame clones are kept and a portion is missing. The data show a few hundred thousand clones, roughly nine tenths seen once. The sequencing sample was made of peripheral blood. The receptors stem from a woman in her forties who had recovered from COVID-19.

The genes are TRBV3-1 (or the pseudogene TRBV3-2) and TRBJ1-1; D is perhaps TRBD1 (6 bases). The V and J ends lost 3 bases and 0 bases respectively, with 11 bases between them. The CDR3 runs to 15 residues. Per the germline V gene, CDR1 is LGHDT and CDR2 is YNNKEL (reference sequence). The CDR3 here is CASSQVTGVNTEAFF. CDR3 nucleotides: TGTGCCAGCAGCCAGGTGACAGGTGTGAACACTGAAGCTTTCTTT.

V is TRBV14 and J is TRBJ1-4; D may be TRBD1 (5 bases). Trimming stripped 2 bases from V and 3 bases from J, with 7 bases between. Germline V gene sequence: CDR1 SGHDN, CDR2 FVKESK. There are 14 residues in the CDR3. CDR3 in amino acids: CASSQWGPNEKLFF. The DNA of the CDR3 is TGTGCCAGCAGCCAATGGGGCCCTAATGAAAAACTGTTTTTT. The full variable domain, with the rest looked up from reference TRBV14 and TRBJ1-4, is EAGVTQFPSHSVIEKGQTVTLRCDPISGHDNLYWYRRVMGKEIKFLLHFVKESKQDESGMPNNRFLAERTGGTYSTLKVQPAELEDSGVYFCASSQWGPNEKLFFGSGTQLSVL.

The chain combines TRBV7-2 with TRBJ2-7, with 9 bases that match TRBD1. Trimming at V came to 5 bases and at J to 6 bases, leaving 5 bases not matched to a gene. This CDR3 region has 13 residues. The germline V gene encodes CDR1 SGHTA and CDR2 FQGNSA. CDR3 protein: CASSPGQGREQYF. CDR3 bases: TGTGCCAGCAGCCCGGGACAGGGACGCGAGCAGTACTTC.

J is TRBJ1-3 and V is TRBV5-6; TRBD1 matches at 7 bases. V gave up 4 bases and J gave up 0 bases; unmatched junction bases: 4. CDR1 and CDR2 from the germline V gene are SGHDT and YYEEEE. The CDR3 length is 15 residues. In nucleotides, the CDR3 is TGTGCCAGCAGCGGGGACAGCTTCTCTGGAAACACCATATATTTT. It specifies CASSGDSFSGNTIYF.

CDR3 protein: CAIQPTSGILLGQFF. CDR3 DNA sequence: TGTGCCATCCAACCGACTAGCGGGATTTTATTAGGGCAGTTCTTC. The V and J genes are TRBV2 and TRBJ2-1; TRBD2 matches at 11 bases. Trimming at V came to 10 bases and at J to 12 bases, leaving 17 bases not matched to a gene. Germline V lookup: CDR1 SNHLY, CDR2 FYNNEI. This CDR3 has 15 amino acids.

V is TRBV14 and J is TRBJ2-2, with D perhaps matching TRBD1 (5 bases). CDR1 SGHDN and CDR2 FVKESK come from the germline V gene. This CDR3 is 16 amino acids long. Trimming took 4 bases from V and 4 from J, leaving 16 bases between them. The CDR3 DNA sequence: TGTGCCAGCAGCCCATTCGGGCAGGGTGGCACCGGGGAGCTGTTTTTT. Amino acids: CASSPFGQGGTGELFF.

This clone showed up just once. V gene TRBV7-3 combines with J gene TRBJ1-1, with a tentative D call TRBD1 (6 bases). The CDR3 loop spans 18 amino acids. V was clipped by 3 bases and J by 3 bases, with 23 bases between them. Germline V gene sequence: CDR1 SGHTA, CDR2 FQGTGA. CDR3 sequence reads: CASSLHIGGLGFYTEAFF. The CDR3 bases are TGTGCCAGCAGCTTGCACATAGGGGGTTTAGGTTTTTACACTGAAGCTTTCTTT.

The V and J genes are TRBV7-8 and TRBJ2-2; D remains unclear. The CDR3 totals 15 residues. Germline CDR1 is SGHVS and CDR2 is FQNEAQ. V lost 1 base, J lost 2 bases, and 8 bases lay in between. The DNA for the CDR3 is TGTGCCAGCAGCTTAGTTACATATAACACCGGGGAGCTGTTTTTT. It codes for CASSLVTYNTGELFF.

The chain uses TRBV6-5 and TRBJ2-7; no firm D call. In germline, CDR1 is MNHEY, CDR2 SVGAGI. CDR3 length equals 15 residues. The ends were cut back, 2 bases at V and 0 bases at J, with 11 bases in the middle. As DNA, the CDR3 is TGTGCCAGCAGTTACGGGTCAGGCAGCTCCTACGAGCAGTACGTC. Amino acids: CASSYGSGSSYEQYV.

This rearrangement joins TRBV5-4 to TRBJ2-1; 16 bases match TRBD2. The germline V gene encodes CDR1 SGHNT and CDR2 YYREEE (reference sequence). Germline trimming cut 5 bases from V and 7 bases from J; bases unmatched to any gene: 12. The CDR3 loop spans 18 amino acids. CDR3 protein: CASRGGTSGGAIENEQFF. CDR3 bases: TGTGCCAGCAGGGGAGGGACTAGCGGGGGGGCCATCGAAAATGAGCAGTTCTTC.

This chain uses TRBV4-1 with TRBJ2-5, with TRBD1 matching 10 bases. This CDR3 comprises 16 residues. Germline lookup yields CDR1 MGHRA and CDR2 YSYEKL. J lost 4 bases, V lost 4 bases, and 9 bases had no gene match. The DNA of the CDR3 is TGCGCCAGCAGCCCTATAGGACAGGGGGTAGTAGAGACCCAGTACTTC. Its translation is CASSPIGQGVVETQYF.

The CDR3 sequence: CASSPQGGGSGNTIYF. The CDR3 nucleotides are TGTGCCAGCAGCCCACAGGGAGGGGGCTCTGGAAACACCATATATTTT. The chain recombines TRBV7-3 with TRBJ1-3; maybe TRBD1 (6 bases). CDR1 and CDR2 (germline): SGHTA, FQGTGA. V was shortened by 5 bases and J by 0 bases, with 14 bases between the two germline ends. The CDR3 runs to 16 residues. Full variable domain (missing parts from reference TRBV7-3 and TRBJ1-3): GAGVSQTPSNKVTEKGKYVELRCDPISGHTALYWYRQSLGQGPEFLIYFQGTGAADDSGLPNDRFFAVRPEGSVSTLKIQRTERGDSAVYLCASSPQGGGSGNTIYFGEGSWLTVV.

The CDR3 DNA reads TGTGCCAGCAGTATCTTAGCGGGGGACGCAGATACGCAGTATTTT. This sequence encodes CASSILAGDADTQYF. The chain employs TRBV6-5 and TRBJ2-3; TRBD2 aligns across 9 bases. The germline gives CDR1 MNHEY, CDR2 SVGAGI. The junction had 7 bases not matched to a gene; V was cut back by 5 bases and J by 4 bases. The CDR3 length is 15 residues.

This chain uses TRBV2 with TRBJ2-1; D perhaps matches TRBD2 (5 bases). This CDR3 region has 13 residues. Trimming pared 7 bases from V and 6 bases from J, leaving 13 bases between. Looked up from germline, CDR1 is SNHLY and CDR2 is FYNNEI. The chain's CDR3 is CASMRGSGNEQFF. The CDR3 DNA follows: TGTGCCAGCATGAGAGGGTCTGGCAATGAGCAGTTCTTC.

The J gene is TRBJ1-2, the V gene TRBV11-2; D unresolved. The germline gives CDR1 SGHAT, CDR2 FQNNGV. The CDR3 contains 13 residues. V gave up 0 bases and J gave up 13 bases, with 15 bases separating them. In DNA form, the CDR3 reads TGTGCCAGCAGCTTAGAAGAGACCAGGTTTTCCACCTTC. Its translation is CASSLEETRFSTF.

This rearrangement joins TRBV28 to TRBJ1-3, with 9 bases identical to TRBD1. From germline, CDR1 is MDHEN and CDR2 SYDVKM. Losses at the gene ends were 6 bases for V and 8 bases for J; bases not matched to a gene: 11. The CDR3 contains 15 residues. The CDR3 spells CASSRTGQGLHTIYF. The DNA of the CDR3 is TGTGCCAGCAGCCGAACGGGACAGGGTCTGCACACCATATATTTT.

The chain carries TRBV10-2 and TRBJ2-7; 8 nucleotides agree with TRBD2. The trim removed 2 bases at V and 12 bases at J, leaving 9 bases unmatched. CDR3 size: 13 residues. Germline CDR1 WSHSY, CDR2 SAAADI. The CDR3 reads CASSEGLAGSVYV. The CDR3 nucleotides are TGCGCCAGCAGTGAGGGTCTAGCGGGCTCGGTGTACGTC.

The V gene is TRBV9, the J gene TRBJ2-1; D is unresolved. Germline CDR1 reads SGDLS; CDR2 reads YYNGEE. Trimming cost V 6 bases and J 2 bases, with 12 bases left between them. The CDR3 spans 14 residues. Written as DNA, the CDR3 is TGTGCCAGCAAGCCCGACACACCCTACAATGAGCAGTTCTTC. Amino acids: CASKPDTPYNEQFF. The variable domain in full, completed from reference TRBV9 and TRBJ2-1, reads DSGVTQTPKHLITATGQRVTLRCSPRSGDLSVYWYQQSLDQGLQFLIQYYNGEERAKGNILERFSAQQFPDLHSELNLSSLELGDSALYFCASKPDTPYNEQFFGPGTRLTVL.

The rearrangement uses TRBV5-6 and TRBJ1-1, with D perhaps TRBD1 (6 bases). This CDR3 is 13 amino acids long. V lost 4 bases and J 2 bases, leaving 9 bases between the germline ends. Germline V gives CDR1 SGHDT, CDR2 YYEEEE. The CDR3 DNA follows: TGTGCCAGCAGCAGGGGGACCAACACTGAAGCTTTCTTT. It translates to CASSRGTNTEAFF.

The chain recombines TRBV18 with TRBJ2-3, with 7 nucleotides matching TRBD2. Germline V gene lookup returns CDR1 KGHSH and CDR2 LQKENI. V lost 3 bases to trimming and J lost 2 bases; unmatched junction nucleotides: 14. The CDR3 runs to 18 residues. This CDR3 is CASSPLPHSAGDTDTQYF. For the CDR3, the DNA is TGTGCCAGCTCACCCCTCCCCCATTCGGCGGGAGACACAGATACGCAGTATTTT.